These T cell receptor beta chains were read from a single sample in a study of shared clonotypes between healthy human individuals. Sequencing used immunoSEQ multiplex PCR; TCRdb keeps in-frame clones, though not all of them. The sample lists about 580,000 clones, about 98% occurring once. The sample comprised naive CD8+ T cells sorted from blood. These receptors came from a man aged 25 to 45 in good health. The CDR3 runs from the conserved cysteine through the conserved F or W. The D gene is left open where the match is weak. Rows may omit the clone size; those that give it use once, few, many or a size class.

CDR3aa: CASSSRIAKPGQNSAEAFF; CDR3nt: TGCGCCAGCAGCTCTAGAATTGCTAAACCGGGACAGAACTCGGCTGAAGCTTTCTTT; v_gene: TRBV5-1; d_gene: TRBD1; abundance: NA; j_gene: TRBJ1-1
CDR3aa: CASSVDPSKGDEQYF; CDR3nt: TGTGCCAGCAGCGTAGATCCCTCTAAGGGCGACGAGCAGTACTTC; v_gene: TRBV9; d_gene: NA; abundance: NA; j_gene: TRBJ2-7
CDR3aa: CASSDFATNAAEGEQFF; CDR3nt: TGCGCCAGCAGTGATTTTGCCACAAATGCAGCCGAGGGTGAGCAGTTCTTC; v_gene: TRBV10-1; d_gene: NA; abundance: NA; j_gene: TRBJ2-1
CDR3aa: CSVVTGQNTEAFF; CDR3nt: TGCAGCGTTGTAACAGGGCAGAACACTGAAGCTTTCTTT; v_gene: TRBV29-1; d_gene: NA; abundance: NA; j_gene: TRBJ1-1
CDR3aa: CASSLGHDHYEQYF; CDR3nt: TGCGCCAGCAGCCTTGGACACGACCACTACGAGCAGTACTTC; v_gene: TRBV5-1; d_gene: NA; abundance: NA; j_gene: TRBJ2-7
CDR3aa: CASSPVSDTQYF; CDR3nt: TGTGCCAGCAGCCCAGTCTCAGATACGCAGTATTTT; v_gene: TRBV7-9; d_gene: NA; abundance: NA; j_gene: TRBJ2-3
CDR3aa: CATSREVRSAYEQYF; CDR3nt: TGTGCCACCAGCAGAGAGGTTAGGAGCGCCTACGAGCAGTACTTC; v_gene: TRBV15; d_gene: NA; abundance: NA; j_gene: TRBJ2-7
CDR3aa: CASSPLAGVNEQYF; CDR3nt: TGTGCCAGCAGCCCACTAGCGGGAGTAAACGAGCAGTACTTC; v_gene: TRBV7-9; d_gene: TRBD2; abundance: NA; j_gene: TRBJ2-7
CDR3aa: CASSPSTDTQYF; CDR3nt: TGTGCCAGCAGCCCCTCCACAGATACGCAGTATTTT; v_gene: TRBV7-6; d_gene: NA; abundance: NA; j_gene: TRBJ2-3
CDR3aa: CASISSGGLAGGEQFF; CDR3nt: TGTGCCAGCATCTCTAGCGGGGGACTAGCGGGAGGGGAGCAGTTCTTC; v_gene: TRBV11-2; d_gene: TRBD2; abundance: NA; j_gene: TRBJ2-1
CDR3aa: CASSPLGETLGNEQFF; CDR3nt: TGTGCCAGCAGCCCTCTGGGGGAAACCCTGGGGAATGAGCAGTTCTTC; v_gene: TRBV7-9; d_gene: NA; abundance: NA; j_gene: TRBJ2-1
CDR3aa: CASSLGVPSYEQYF; CDR3nt: TGTGCCAGCAGCTTAGGGGTCCCCTCCTACGAGCAGTACTTC; v_gene: TRBV11-2; d_gene: NA; abundance: NA; j_gene: TRBJ2-7
CDR3aa: CASSLASGRKYNEQFF; CDR3nt: TGTGCCAGCAGCTTAGCTAGCGGGCGGAAGTACAATGAGCAGTTCTTC; v_gene: TRBV5-4; d_gene: TRBD2; abundance: NA; j_gene: TRBJ2-1
CDR3aa: CASSLSVGGGYEQYF; CDR3nt: TGTGCCAGCAGTTTATCGGTTGGAGGGGGCTACGAGCAGTACTTC; v_gene: TRBV27; d_gene: NA; abundance: NA; j_gene: TRBJ2-7
CDR3aa: CASSSRDSNDQETQYF; CDR3nt: TGTGCCAGCAGCTCCCGGGACAGCAATGACCAAGAGACCCAGTACTTC; v_gene: TRBV7-9; d_gene: TRBD1; abundance: NA; j_gene: TRBJ2-5
CDR3aa: CASSPRQDLNEKLFF; CDR3nt: TGTGCCAGCAGCCCCCGACAGGACCTTAATGAAAAACTGTTTTTT; v_gene: TRBV9; d_gene: NA; abundance: NA; j_gene: TRBJ1-4
CDR3aa: CASSLKEGPYEQYF; CDR3nt: TGTGCCAGCAGCTTAAAGGAGGGCCCCTACGAGCAGTACTTC; v_gene: TRBV7-6; d_gene: NA; abundance: NA; j_gene: TRBJ2-7
CDR3aa: CASSETTGDPSGANVLTF; CDR3nt: TGTGCCAGCAGCGAAACAACAGGCGATCCCTCTGGGGCCAACGTCCTGACTTTC; v_gene: TRBV11-2; d_gene: NA; abundance: NA; j_gene: TRBJ2-6
CDR3aa: CSADRGQNIQYF; CDR3nt: TGCAGCGCGGACAGGGGCCAAAACATTCAGTACTTC; v_gene: TRBV29-1; d_gene: TRBD1; abundance: NA; j_gene: TRBJ2-4
CDR3aa: CASSLATGGVGTDTQYF; CDR3nt: TGTGCCAGCAGCTTGGCAACAGGGGGCGTCGGCACAGATACGCAGTATTTT; v_gene: TRBV5-8; d_gene: TRBD1; abundance: NA; j_gene: TRBJ2-3
CDR3aa: CASSLGSTGEQYF; CDR3nt: TGTGCCAGCAGCCTAGGGTCCACGGGGGAGCAGTACTTC; v_gene: TRBV7-9; d_gene: NA; abundance: NA; j_gene: TRBJ2-7
CDR3aa: CATQGGSEDTQYF; CDR3nt: TGTGCCACCCAGGGAGGGTCTGAGGATACGCAGTATTTT; v_gene: TRBV27; d_gene: TRBD2; abundance: NA; j_gene: TRBJ2-3
CDR3aa: CASSQLWDRANYEQYF; CDR3nt: TGTGCCAGCAGCCAGCTTTGGGACAGGGCGAATTACGAGCAGTACTTC; v_gene: TRBV27; d_gene: TRBD1; abundance: NA; j_gene: TRBJ2-7
CDR3aa: CASTRGGSSYEQYF; CDR3nt: TGTGCCAGCACCCGGGGGGGGAGCTCCTACGAGCAGTACTTC; v_gene: TRBV7-6; d_gene: TRBD2; abundance: NA; j_gene: TRBJ2-7
CDR3aa: CASSSLPRRETYGYTF; CDR3nt: TGTGCCAGCAGCTCGCTTCCCCGACGGGAAACCTATGGCTACACCTTC; v_gene: TRBV7-9; d_gene: NA; abundance: NA; j_gene: TRBJ1-2
CDR3aa: CSVGLTGSVGEQYF; CDR3nt: TGCAGCGTTGGTCTGACAGGCTCCGTGGGCGAGCAGTACTTC; v_gene: TRBV29-1; d_gene: NA; abundance: once; j_gene: TRBJ2-7
CDR3aa: CASSQDWGTYEQYF; CDR3nt: TGCGCCAGCAGCCAAGATTGGGGGACCTACGAGCAGTACTTC; v_gene: TRBV4-3; d_gene: NA; abundance: NA; j_gene: TRBJ2-7
CDR3aa: CASSFPRDTSSYEQYF; CDR3nt: TGTGCCAGCAGTTTCCCCCGGGACACGAGCTCCTACGAGCAGTACTTC; v_gene: TRBV28; d_gene: NA; abundance: NA; j_gene: TRBJ2-7
CDR3aa: CASRRDGPRGEQYF; CDR3nt: TGTGCCAGCAGACGCGACGGGCCCAGGGGCGAGCAGTACTTC; v_gene: TRBV28; d_gene: NA; abundance: NA; j_gene: TRBJ2-7
CDR3aa: CASSDGQGRNEQYF; CDR3nt: TGCGCCAGCAGCGACGGACAGGGAAGAAACGAGCAGTACTTC; v_gene: TRBV5-1; d_gene: TRBD1; abundance: once; j_gene: TRBJ2-7
CDR3aa: CASSVAGVEQFF; CDR3nt: TGTGCCAGCAGCGTGGCGGGCGTTGAGCAGTTCTTC; v_gene: TRBV9; d_gene: NA; abundance: NA; j_gene: TRBJ2-1
CDR3aa: CASSLVEGQGKPDTQYF; CDR3nt: TGTGCCAGCAGCTTAGTAGAGGGACAGGGGAAGCCAGATACGCAGTATTTT; v_gene: TRBV7-8; d_gene: TRBD1; abundance: NA; j_gene: TRBJ2-3
CDR3aa: CASSETGNTGELFF; CDR3nt: TGTGCCAGCAGTGAGACAGGGAACACCGGGGAGCTGTTTTTT; v_gene: TRBV6-5; d_gene: NA; abundance: NA; j_gene: TRBJ2-2
CDR3aa: CASSGWGLAGGPRYNEQFF; CDR3nt: TGTGCCAGCAGTGGTTGGGGACTAGCGGGAGGGCCGCGGTACAATGAGCAGTTCTTC; v_gene: TRBV2; d_gene: TRBD2; abundance: NA; j_gene: TRBJ2-1
CDR3aa: CASSQDWAGGGHQDYEQYF; CDR3nt: TGCGCCAGCAGCCAAGATTGGGCAGGGGGCGGGCATCAGGACTACGAGCAGTACTTC; v_gene: TRBV4-3; d_gene: TRBD1; abundance: NA; j_gene: TRBJ2-7
CDR3aa: CAWSFRTSGTGELFF; CDR3nt: TGTGCCTGGAGCTTCAGGACTAGCGGAACCGGGGAGCTGTTTTTT; v_gene: TRBV30; d_gene: TRBD2; abundance: NA; j_gene: TRBJ2-2
CDR3aa: CASSLGGSGWEQYF; CDR3nt: TGTGCCAGCAGCTTAGGGGGCTCCGGGTGGGAGCAGTACTTC; v_gene: TRBV5-5; d_gene: TRBD1; abundance: NA; j_gene: TRBJ2-7
CDR3aa: CATPFGDTIYF; CDR3nt: TGTGCCACCCCTTTCGGTGACACCATATATTTT; v_gene: TRBV2; d_gene: NA; abundance: NA; j_gene: TRBJ1-3
CDR3aa: CASSAGLAGGRDEQFF; CDR3nt: TGTGCCAGCAGTGCTGGGCTAGCGGGAGGGCGCGATGAGCAGTTCTTC; v_gene: TRBV6-4; d_gene: TRBD2; abundance: NA; j_gene: TRBJ2-1
CDR3aa: CATSQEGGNQPQHF; CDR3nt: TGTGCCACCAGCCAGGAGGGGGGCAATCAGCCCCAGCATTTT; v_gene: TRBV15; d_gene: NA; abundance: NA; j_gene: TRBJ1-5
CDR3aa: CASSVGGLGPDTQYF; CDR3nt: TGTGCCAGCAGCGTAGGAGGCTTGGGACCAGATACGCAGTATTTT; v_gene: TRBV9; d_gene: NA; abundance: NA; j_gene: TRBJ2-3
CDR3aa: CASSSVIAGVEQFF; CDR3nt: TGTGCCAGCAGCTCCGTGATAGCGGGAGTGGAGCAGTTCTTC; v_gene: TRBV11-2; d_gene: TRBD2; abundance: NA; j_gene: TRBJ2-1
CDR3aa: CASSVTRDNEQFF; CDR3nt: TGTGCCAGCAGCGTAACTAGGGACAATGAGCAGTTCTTC; v_gene: TRBV7-6; d_gene: NA; abundance: NA; j_gene: TRBJ2-1
CDR3aa: CASSFFRNNEQFF; CDR3nt: TGTGCCAGCAGCTTTTTCAGAAACAATGAGCAGTTCTTC; v_gene: TRBV13; d_gene: NA; abundance: NA; j_gene: TRBJ2-1